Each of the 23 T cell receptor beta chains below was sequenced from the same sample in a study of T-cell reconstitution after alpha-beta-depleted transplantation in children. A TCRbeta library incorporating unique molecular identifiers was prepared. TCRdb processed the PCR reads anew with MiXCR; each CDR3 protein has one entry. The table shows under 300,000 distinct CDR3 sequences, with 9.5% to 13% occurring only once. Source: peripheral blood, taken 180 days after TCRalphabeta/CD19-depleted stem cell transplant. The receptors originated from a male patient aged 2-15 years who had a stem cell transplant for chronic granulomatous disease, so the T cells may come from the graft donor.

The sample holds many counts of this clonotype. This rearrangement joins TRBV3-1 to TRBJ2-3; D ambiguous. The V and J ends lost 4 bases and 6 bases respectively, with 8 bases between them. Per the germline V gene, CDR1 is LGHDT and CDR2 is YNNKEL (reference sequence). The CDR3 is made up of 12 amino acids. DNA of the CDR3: TGTGCCAGCAGCCGCCTTCCGGATACGCAGTATTTT. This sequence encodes CASSRLPDTQYF.

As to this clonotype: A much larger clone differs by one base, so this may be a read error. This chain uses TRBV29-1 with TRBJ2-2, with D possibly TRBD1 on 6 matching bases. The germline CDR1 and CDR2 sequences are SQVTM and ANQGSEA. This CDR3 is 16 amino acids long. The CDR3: CSVISSGVANTRELFF. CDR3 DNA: TGCAGCGTCATTTCCTCAGGGGTCGCGAACACCAGGGAGCTGTTTTTT.

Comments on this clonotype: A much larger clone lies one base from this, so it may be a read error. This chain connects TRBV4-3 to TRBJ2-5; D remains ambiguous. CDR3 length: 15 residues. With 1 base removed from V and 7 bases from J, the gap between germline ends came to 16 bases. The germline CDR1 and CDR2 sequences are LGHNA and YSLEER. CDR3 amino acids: CASSQAVGFGGTQYF. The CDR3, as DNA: TGCGCCAGCAGCCAAGCGGTCGGGTTCGGCGGGACCCAGTACTTC.

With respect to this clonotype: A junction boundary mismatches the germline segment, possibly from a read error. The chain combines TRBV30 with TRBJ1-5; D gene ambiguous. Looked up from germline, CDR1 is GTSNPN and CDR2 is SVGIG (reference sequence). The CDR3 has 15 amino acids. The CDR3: CSWSGRGVSNQPQHF. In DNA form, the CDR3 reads TGTTCCTGGAGTGGCCGTGGGGTTAGCAATCAGCCCCAGCATTTT.

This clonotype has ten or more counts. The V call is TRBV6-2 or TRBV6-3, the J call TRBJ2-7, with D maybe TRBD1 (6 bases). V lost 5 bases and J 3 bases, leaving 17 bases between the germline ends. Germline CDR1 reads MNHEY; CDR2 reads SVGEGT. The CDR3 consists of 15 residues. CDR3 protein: CASSNQGTGNYEQYF. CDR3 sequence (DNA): TGTGCCAGCAGTAATCAGGGGACCGGCAACTACGAGCAGTACTTC.

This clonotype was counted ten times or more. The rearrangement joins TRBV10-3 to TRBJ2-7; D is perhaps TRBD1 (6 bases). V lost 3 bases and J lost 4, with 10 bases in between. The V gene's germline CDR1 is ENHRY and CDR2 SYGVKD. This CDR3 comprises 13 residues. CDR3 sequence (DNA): TGTGCCATCAGTGATTGGCAGGGGTACGAGCAGTACTTC. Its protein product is CAISDWQGYEQYF.

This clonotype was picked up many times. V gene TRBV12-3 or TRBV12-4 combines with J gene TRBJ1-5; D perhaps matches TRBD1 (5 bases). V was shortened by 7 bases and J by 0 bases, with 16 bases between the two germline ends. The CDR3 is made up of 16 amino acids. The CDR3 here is CASTHRQKVSNQPQHF. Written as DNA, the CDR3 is TGTGCCAGCACGCACAGACAGAAGGTTAGCAATCAGCCCCAGCATTTT.

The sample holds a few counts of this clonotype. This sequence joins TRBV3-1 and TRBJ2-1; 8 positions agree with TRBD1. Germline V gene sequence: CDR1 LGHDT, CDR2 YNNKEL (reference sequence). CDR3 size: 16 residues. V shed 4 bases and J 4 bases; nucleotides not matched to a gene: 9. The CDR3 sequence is CASSPVPGQAYNEQFF. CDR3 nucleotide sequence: TGTGCCAGCAGCCCCGTTCCGGGACAGGCGTACAATGAGCAGTTCTTC.

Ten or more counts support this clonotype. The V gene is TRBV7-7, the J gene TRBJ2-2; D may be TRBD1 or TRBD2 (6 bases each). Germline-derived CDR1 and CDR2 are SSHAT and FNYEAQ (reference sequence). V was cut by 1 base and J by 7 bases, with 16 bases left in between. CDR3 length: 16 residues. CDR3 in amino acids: CASSLGAGGAVGELFF. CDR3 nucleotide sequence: TGTGCCAGCAGCTTAGGGGCCGGGGGCGCGGTCGGGGAGCTGTTTTTT.

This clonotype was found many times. The DNA of the CDR3 is TGCGCCAGCAGCCAAGATAATCAGGGGATGAAGTTCTTC. This encodes CASSQDNQGMKFF. This chain joins TRBV4-3 and TRBJ2-1, with D possibly being TRBD1 (6 bases). Trimming pared 0 bases from V and 14 bases from J, leaving 14 bases between. The germline CDR1 and CDR2 sequences are LGHNA and YSLEER. The CDR3 runs 13 residues.

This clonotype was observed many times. The CDR3 loop is CASSLTPGQGSTEAFF. The CDR3 region has the DNA TGCGCCAGCAGCTTAACACCGGGACAGGGGAGCACTGAAGCTTTCTTT. V is TRBV5-1 and J is TRBJ1-1, with 10 nucleotides matching TRBD1. The CDR3 is made up of 16 amino acids. CDR1 SGHRS and CDR2 YFSETQ come from the germline V gene. Germline trimming cut 2 bases from V and 4 bases from J; bases unmatched to any gene: 8.

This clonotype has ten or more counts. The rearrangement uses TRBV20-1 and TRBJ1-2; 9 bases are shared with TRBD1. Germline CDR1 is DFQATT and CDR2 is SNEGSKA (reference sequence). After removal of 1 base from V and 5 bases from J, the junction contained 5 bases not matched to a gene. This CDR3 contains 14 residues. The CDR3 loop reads CSARVWTGEYGYTF. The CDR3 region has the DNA TGCAGTGCTAGAGTATGGACAGGGGAATATGGCTACACCTTC.

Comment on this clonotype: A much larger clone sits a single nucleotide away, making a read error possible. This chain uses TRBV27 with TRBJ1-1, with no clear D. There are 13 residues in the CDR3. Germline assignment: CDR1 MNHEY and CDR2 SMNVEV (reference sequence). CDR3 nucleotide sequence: TGTGCCAACAGTTTCCAAGTTAACACTGAAGCTTTCTTT. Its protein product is CANSFQVNTEAFF.

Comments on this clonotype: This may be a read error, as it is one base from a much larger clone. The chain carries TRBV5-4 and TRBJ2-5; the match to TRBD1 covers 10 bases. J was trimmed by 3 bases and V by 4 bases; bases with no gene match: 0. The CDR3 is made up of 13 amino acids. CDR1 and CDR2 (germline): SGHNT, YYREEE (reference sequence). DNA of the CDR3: TGTGCCAGCAGCGGGACAGGGGAAGAGACCCAGTACTTC. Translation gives CASSGTGEETQYF.

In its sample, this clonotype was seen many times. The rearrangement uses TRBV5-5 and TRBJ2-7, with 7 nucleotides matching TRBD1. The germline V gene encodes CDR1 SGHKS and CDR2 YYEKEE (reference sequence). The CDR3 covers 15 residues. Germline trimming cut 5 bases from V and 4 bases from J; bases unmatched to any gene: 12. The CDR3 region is CASSFWTGDRYEQYF. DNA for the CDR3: TGTGCCAGCAGTTTCTGGACAGGCGACCGGTACGAGCAGTACTTC.

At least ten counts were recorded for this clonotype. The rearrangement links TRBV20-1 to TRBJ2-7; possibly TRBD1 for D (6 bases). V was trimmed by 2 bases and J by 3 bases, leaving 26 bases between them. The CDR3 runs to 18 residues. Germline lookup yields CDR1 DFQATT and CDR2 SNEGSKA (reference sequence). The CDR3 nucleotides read TGCAGTGCTAGAAGGGCTGGGGGCGACGCGGGCAGGTACTACGAGCAGTACTTC. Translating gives CSARRAGGDAGRYYEQYF.

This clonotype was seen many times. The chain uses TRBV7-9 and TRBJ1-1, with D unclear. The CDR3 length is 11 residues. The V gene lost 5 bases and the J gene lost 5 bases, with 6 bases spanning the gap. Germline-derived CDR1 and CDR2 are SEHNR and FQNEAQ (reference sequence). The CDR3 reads CASSQFTEAFF. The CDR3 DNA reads TGTGCCAGCAGCCAATTTACTGAAGCTTTCTTT. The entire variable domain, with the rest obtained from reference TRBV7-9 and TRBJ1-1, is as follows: DTGVSQNPRHKITKRGQNVTFRCDPISEHNRLYWYRQTLGQGPEFLTYFQNEAQLEKSRLLSDRFSAERPKGSFSTLEIQRTEQGDSAMYLCASSQFTEAFFGQGTRLTVV.

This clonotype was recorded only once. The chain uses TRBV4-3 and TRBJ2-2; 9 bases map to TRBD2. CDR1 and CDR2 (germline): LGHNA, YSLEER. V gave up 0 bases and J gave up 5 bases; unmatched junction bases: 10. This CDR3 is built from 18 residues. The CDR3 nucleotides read TGCGCCAGCAGCCAAGATCTCTGGCGGGGGGGCCTTACCGGGGAGCTGTTTTTT. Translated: CASSQDLWRGGLTGELFF.

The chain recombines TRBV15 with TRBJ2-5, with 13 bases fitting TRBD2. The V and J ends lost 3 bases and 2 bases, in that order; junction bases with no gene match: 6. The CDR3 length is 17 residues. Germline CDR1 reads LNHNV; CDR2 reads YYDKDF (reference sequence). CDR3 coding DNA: TGTGCCACCAGCAGTGTACTAGCGGGAGGGCCGCAAGAGACCCAGTACTTC. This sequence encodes CATSSVLAGGPQETQYF.

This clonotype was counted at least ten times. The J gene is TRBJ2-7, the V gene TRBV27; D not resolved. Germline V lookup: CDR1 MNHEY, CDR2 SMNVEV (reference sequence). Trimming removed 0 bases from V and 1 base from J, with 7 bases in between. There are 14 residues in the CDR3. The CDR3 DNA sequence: TGTGCCAGCAGTTTATCCGAGATATCCTACGAGCAGTACTTC. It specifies CASSLSEISYEQYF.

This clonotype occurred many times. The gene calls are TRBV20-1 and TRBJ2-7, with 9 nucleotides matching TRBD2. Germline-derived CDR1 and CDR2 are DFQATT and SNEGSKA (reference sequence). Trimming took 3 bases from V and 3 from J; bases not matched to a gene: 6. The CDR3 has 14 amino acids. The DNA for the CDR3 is TGCAGTGCTAGGACTAGCGGTACGAGCTACGAGCAGTACTTC. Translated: CSARTSGTSYEQYF.

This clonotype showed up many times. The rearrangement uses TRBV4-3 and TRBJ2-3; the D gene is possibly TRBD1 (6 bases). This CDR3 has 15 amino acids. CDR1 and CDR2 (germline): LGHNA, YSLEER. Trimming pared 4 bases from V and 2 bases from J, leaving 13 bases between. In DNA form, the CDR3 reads TGCGCCAGCAGCCCCGGACAGAGCCTCACAGATACGCAGTATTTT. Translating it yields CASSPGQSLTDTQYF.

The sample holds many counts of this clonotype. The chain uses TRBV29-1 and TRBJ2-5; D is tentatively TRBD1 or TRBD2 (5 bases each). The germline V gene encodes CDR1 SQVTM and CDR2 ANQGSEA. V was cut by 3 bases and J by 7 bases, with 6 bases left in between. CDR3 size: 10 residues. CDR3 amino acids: CSVERGTQYF. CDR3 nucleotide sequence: TGCAGCGTTGAGAGGGGGACCCAGTACTTC.